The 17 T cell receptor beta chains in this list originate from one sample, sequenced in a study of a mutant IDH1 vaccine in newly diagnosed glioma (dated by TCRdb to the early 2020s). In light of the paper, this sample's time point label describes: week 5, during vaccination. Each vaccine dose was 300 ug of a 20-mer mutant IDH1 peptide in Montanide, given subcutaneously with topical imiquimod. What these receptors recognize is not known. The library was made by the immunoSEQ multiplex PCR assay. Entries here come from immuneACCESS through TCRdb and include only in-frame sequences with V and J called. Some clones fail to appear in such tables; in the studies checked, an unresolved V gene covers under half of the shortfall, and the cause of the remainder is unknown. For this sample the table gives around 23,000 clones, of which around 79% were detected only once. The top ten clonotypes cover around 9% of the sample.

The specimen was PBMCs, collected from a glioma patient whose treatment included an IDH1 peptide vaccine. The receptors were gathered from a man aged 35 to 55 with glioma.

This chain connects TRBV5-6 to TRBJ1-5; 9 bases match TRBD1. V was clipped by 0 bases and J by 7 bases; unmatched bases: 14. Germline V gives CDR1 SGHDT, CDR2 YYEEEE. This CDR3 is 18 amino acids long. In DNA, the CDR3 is TGTGCCAGCAGCTTGGCAGGACAGGGGAGCGGGAGGGTACAGCCCCAGCATTTT. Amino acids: CASSLAGQGSGRVQPQHF.

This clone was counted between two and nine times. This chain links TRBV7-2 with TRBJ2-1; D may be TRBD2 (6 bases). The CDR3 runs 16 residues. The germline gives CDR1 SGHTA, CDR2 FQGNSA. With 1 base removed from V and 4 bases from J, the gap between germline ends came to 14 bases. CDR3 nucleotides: TGTGCCAGCAGCTTAGGGGGGGACCACGGTTACAATGAGCAGTTCTTC. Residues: CASSLGGDHGYNEQFF.

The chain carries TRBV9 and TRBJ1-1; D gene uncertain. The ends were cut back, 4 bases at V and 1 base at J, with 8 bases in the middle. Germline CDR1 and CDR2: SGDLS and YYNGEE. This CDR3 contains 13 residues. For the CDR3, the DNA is TGTGCCAGCAGCCGAACAGCGAACACTGAAGCTTTCTTT. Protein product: CASSRTANTEAFF.

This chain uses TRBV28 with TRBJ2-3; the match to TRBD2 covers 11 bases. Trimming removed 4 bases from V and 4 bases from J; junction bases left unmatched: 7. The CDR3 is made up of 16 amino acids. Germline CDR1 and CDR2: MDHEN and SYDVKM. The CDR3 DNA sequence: TGTGCCAGCAGTTGGGGCTTAGCGGGAGGGCCAGATACGCAGTATTTT. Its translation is CASSWGLAGGPDTQYF.

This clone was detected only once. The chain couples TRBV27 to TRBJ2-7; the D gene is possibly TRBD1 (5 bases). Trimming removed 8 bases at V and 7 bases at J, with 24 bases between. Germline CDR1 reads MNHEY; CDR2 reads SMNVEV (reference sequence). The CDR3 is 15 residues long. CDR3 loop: CASCPCSPRTREQYV. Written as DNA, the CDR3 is TGTGCCAGCTGCCCCTGCAGCCCAAGGACAAGAGAGCAGTACGTC.

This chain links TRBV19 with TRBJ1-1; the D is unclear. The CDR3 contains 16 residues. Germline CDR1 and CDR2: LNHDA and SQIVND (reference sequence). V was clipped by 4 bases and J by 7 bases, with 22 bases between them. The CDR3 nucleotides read TGTGCCAGTAGTAAGAGAAGGCCAGCCGAATGGGGTGAAGCTTTCTTT. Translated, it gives CASSKRRPAEWGEAFF.

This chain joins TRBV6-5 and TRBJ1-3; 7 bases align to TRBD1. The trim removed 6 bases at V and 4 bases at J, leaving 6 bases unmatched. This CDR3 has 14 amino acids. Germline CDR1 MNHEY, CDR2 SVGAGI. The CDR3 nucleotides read TGTGCCAGCAGCCCAGGGGGGTGGGGAAACACCATATATTTT. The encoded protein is CASSPGGWGNTIYF.

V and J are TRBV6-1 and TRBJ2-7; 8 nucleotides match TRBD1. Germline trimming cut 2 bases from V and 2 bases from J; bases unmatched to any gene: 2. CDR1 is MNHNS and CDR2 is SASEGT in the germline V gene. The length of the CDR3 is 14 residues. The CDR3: CASSEHRGAYEQYF. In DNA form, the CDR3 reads TGTGCCAGCAGTGAACACAGGGGGGCCTACGAGCAGTACTTC.

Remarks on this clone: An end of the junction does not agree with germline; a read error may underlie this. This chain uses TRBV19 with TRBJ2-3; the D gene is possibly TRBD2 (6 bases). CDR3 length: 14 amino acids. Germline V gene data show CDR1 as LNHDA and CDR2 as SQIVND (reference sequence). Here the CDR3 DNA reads TGTGCCAGTAGAATAGCGGTTAGCACAGATACGCAGTATTTT. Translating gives CASRIAVSTDTQYF.

The CDR3 spells CASSLQAGTYEQYF. The CDR3 DNA reads as TGTGCCAGCAGCTTGCAGGCCGGAACCTACGAGCAGTACTTC. J is TRBJ2-7 and V is TRBV5-8, with D unclear. The V end lost 1 base, the J end lost 2 bases, and 10 bases lay between the germline ends. Per germline, CDR1 SGHTS and CDR2 YDEGEE. This CDR3 region has 14 residues.

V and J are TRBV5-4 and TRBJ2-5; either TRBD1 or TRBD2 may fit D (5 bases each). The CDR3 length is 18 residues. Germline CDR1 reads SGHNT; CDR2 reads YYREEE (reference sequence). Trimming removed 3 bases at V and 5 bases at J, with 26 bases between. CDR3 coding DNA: TGTGCCAGCAGCTCGTCCCGGGACCTGAGTTTCATCGGGGAGACCCAGTACTTC. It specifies CASSSSRDLSFIGETQYF.

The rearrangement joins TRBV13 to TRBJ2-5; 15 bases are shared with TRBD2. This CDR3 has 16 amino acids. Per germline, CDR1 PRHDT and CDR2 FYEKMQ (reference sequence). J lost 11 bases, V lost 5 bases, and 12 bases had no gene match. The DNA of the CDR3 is TGTGCCAGCAGCCCTGGGACTAGCGGGGGGACTAGGGAGCAGTACTTC. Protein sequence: CASSPGTSGGTREQYF. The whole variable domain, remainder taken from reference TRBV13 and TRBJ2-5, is AAGVIQSPRHLIKEKRETATLKCYPIPRHDTVYWYQQGPGQDPQFLISFYEKMQSDKGSIPDRFSAQQFSDYHSELNMSSLELGDSALYFCASSPGTSGGTREQYFGPGTRLLVL.

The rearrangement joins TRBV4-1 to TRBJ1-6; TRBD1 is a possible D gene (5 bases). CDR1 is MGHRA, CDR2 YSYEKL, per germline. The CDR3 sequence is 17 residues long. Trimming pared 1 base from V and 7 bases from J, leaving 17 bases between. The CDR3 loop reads CASSQGGTPEGNSPLHF. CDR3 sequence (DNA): TGCGCCAGCAGCCAAGGAGGGACCCCCGAGGGAAATTCACCCCTCCACTTT.

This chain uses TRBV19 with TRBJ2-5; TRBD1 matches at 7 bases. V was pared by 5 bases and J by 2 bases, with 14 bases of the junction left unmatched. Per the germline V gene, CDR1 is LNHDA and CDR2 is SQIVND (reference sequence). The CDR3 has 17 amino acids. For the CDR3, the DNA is TGTGCCAGTAGTTTGAGGACAGGCCTCCTTTATCAAGAGACCCAGTACTTC. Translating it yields CASSLRTGLLYQETQYF.

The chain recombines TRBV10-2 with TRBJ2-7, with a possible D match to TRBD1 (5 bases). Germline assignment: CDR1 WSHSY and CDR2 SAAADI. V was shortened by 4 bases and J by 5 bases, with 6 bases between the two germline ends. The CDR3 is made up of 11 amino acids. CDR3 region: CASSVGHEQYF. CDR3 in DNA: TGCGCCAGCAGTGTGGGGCACGAGCAGTACTTC.

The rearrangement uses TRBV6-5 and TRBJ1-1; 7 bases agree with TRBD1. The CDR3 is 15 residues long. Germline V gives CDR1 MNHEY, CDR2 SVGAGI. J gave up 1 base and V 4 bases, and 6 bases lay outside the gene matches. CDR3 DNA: TGTGCCAGCAGTTCCCCCGGGACAGCGAACACTGAAGCTTTCTTT. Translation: CASSSPGTANTEAFF.

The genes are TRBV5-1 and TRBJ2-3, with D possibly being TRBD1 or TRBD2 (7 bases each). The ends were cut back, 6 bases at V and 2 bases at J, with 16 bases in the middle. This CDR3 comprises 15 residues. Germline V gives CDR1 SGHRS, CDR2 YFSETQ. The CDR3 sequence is CASTRQGGNTDTQYF. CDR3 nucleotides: TGCGCCAGCACCCGACAGGGAGGGAACACAGATACGCAGTATTTT.